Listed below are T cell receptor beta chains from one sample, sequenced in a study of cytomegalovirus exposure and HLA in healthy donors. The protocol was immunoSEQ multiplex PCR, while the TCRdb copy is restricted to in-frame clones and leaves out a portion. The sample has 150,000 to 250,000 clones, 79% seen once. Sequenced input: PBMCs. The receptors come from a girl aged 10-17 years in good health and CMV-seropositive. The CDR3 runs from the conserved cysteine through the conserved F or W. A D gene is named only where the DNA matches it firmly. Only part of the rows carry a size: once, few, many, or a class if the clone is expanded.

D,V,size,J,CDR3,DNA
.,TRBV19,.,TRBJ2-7,CASGTTFTEQYF,TGTGCCAGTGGGACAACCTTCACCGAGCAGTACTTC
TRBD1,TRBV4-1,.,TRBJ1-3,CASSQPRTGRGNTIYF,TGCGCCAGCAGCCAACCCCGGACAGGGAGGGGAAACACCATATATTTT
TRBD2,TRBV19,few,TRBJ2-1,CASTASGGTYNEQFF,TGTGCCAGTACAGCTAGCGGGGGGACTTACAATGAGCAGTTCTTC
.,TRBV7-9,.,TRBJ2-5,CASSWVDSVTETQYF,TGTGCCAGCAGCTGGGTCGACAGCGTAACCGAGACCCAGTACTTC
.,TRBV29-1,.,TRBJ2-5,CSVIGQETQYF,TGCAGCGTTATCGGCCAAGAGACCCAGTACTTC
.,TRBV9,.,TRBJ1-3,CASSVGQRNTIYF,TGTGCCAGCAGCGTCGGACAACGAAACACCATATATTTT
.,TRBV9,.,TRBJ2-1,CASSPLGLDNEQFF,TGTGCCAGCAGCCCCCTTGGCCTTGACAATGAGCAGTTCTTC
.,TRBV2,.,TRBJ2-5,CASSESSGNGAQYF,TGTGCCAGCAGTGAAAGTTCGGGGAATGGGGCCCAGTACTTC
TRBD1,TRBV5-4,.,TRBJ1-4,CASSFSGTGDEKLFF,TGTGCCAGCAGCTTTTCCGGGACAGGGGATGAAAAACTGTTTTTT
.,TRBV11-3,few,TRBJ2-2,CASSPSIGGTGELFF,TGTGCCAGCAGCCCTTCCATCGGGGGAACCGGGGAGCTGTTTTTT
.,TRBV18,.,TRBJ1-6,CASSPGPSYNSPLHF,TGTGCCAGCTCACCAGGGCCCTCCTATAATTCACCCCTCCACTTT
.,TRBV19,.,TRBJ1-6,CASTPGRVPNSPLHF,TGTGCCAGTACCCCCGGGAGGGTACCAAATTCACCCCTCCACTTT
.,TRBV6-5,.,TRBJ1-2,CASSPTAQGYVGYTF,TGTGCCAGCAGTCCAACCGCCCAGGGGTATGTCGGCTACACCTTC
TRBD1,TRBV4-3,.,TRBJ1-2,CASSQWTGAYGYTF,TGCGCCAGCAGCCAGTGGACAGGCGCCTATGGCTACACCTTC
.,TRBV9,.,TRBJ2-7,CASSVAGGPGSGDEQYF,TGTGCCAGCAGCGTAGCAGGTGGACCGGGGTCAGGCGACGAGCAGTACTTC
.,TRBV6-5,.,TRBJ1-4,CASSTGLARGEKLFF,TGTGCCAGCAGTACGGGACTGGCTCGCGGTGAAAAACTGTTTTTT
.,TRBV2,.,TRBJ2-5,CASSEARGGGSRETQYF,TGTGCCAGCAGTGAAGCGCGAGGGGGGGGGTCCCGGGAGACCCAGTACTTC
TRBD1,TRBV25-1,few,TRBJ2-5,CASSLTGQAGETQYF,TGTGCCAGCAGTCTCACGGGACAGGCGGGAGAGACCCAGTACTTC
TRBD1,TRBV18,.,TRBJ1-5,CASSHGTGGASGNQPQHF,TGTGCCAGCTCACACGGGACAGGGGGCGCTTCGGGCAATCAGCCCCAGCATTTT
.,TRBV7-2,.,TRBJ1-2,CASSLIGQGYTF,TGTGCCAGCAGCTTAATTGGTCAGGGCTACACCTTC
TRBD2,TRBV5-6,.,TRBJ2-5,CASSKGLRGETQYF,TGTGCCAGCAGCAAGGGACTACGGGGAGAGACCCAGTACTTC
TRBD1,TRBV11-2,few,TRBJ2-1,CASSSTPGQTSAYNEQFF,TGTGCCAGCAGTTCTACTCCGGGACAGACTTCTGCCTACAATGAGCAGTTCTTC
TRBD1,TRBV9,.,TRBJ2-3,CASSVGGTGVNTQYF,TGTGCCAGCAGCGTAGGAGGGACAGGGGTGAATACGCAGTATTTT
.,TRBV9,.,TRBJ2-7,CASSVQQGPSYEQYF,TGTGCCAGCAGCGTCCAGCAGGGGCCCTCCTACGAGCAGTACTTC
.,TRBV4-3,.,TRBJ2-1,CASSQDRGYEQFF,TGCGCCAGCAGCCAAGACAGGGGTTATGAGCAGTTCTTC
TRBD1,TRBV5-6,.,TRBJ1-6,CASSLIGLDRTGYPDPLHF,TGTGCCAGCAGCTTGATTGGCCTAGATAGGACAGGCTACCCGGATCCCCTCCACTTT
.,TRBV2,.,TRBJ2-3,CASRQGSTDTQYF,TGTGCCAGCAGACAGGGTTCTACAGATACGCAGTATTTT
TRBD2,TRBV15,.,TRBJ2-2,CATSRVLKRTSGDVGELFF,TGTGCCACCAGCAGAGTTCTAAAACGGACTAGCGGGGATGTCGGGGAGCTGTTTTTT
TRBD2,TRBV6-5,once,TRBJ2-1,CASSKTSGGAYEQFF,TGTGCCAGCAGTAAAACTAGCGGGGGGGCCTATGAGCAGTTCTTC
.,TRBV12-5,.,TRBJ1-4,CASRYGRTNEKLFF,TGTGCTAGTCGATACGGGAGGACTAATGAAAAACTGTTTTTT
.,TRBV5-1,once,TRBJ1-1,CASSPAGGYTEAFF,TGCGCCAGCAGCCCCGCGGGGGGGTACACTGAAGCTTTCTTT
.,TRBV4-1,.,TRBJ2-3,CASSQATKDTQYF,TGCGCCAGCAGCCAAGCAACTAAGGATACGCAGTATTTT
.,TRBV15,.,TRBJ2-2,CATSRGSGWDTGELFF,TGTGCCACCAGCAGAGGGAGCGGGTGGGACACCGGGGAGCTGTTTTTT
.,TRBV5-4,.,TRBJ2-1,CASSLVWEDKGQFF,TGTGCCAGCAGCTTGGTTTGGGAGGATAAGGGGCAGTTCTTC
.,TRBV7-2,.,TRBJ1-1,CASSLGGRTEAFF,TGTGCCAGCAGCTTAGGAGGGAGGACTGAAGCTTTCTTT
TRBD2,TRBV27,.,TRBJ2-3,CASSLSGFSGLTDTQYF,TGTGCCAGCAGCTTATCAGGTTTTAGCGGGCTCACAGATACGCAGTATTTT
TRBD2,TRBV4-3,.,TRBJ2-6,CASSQDTRGDGANVLTF,TGCGCCAGCAGCCAAGATACTCGGGGGGATGGGGCCAACGTCCTGACTTTC
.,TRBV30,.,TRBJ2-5,CAMGNAGPYQETQYF,TGTGCCATGGGGAACGCGGGGCCCTACCAAGAGACCCAGTACTTC
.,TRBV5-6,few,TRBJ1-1,CASSLVGWGESMNTEAFF,TGTGCCAGCAGCTTGGTGGGGTGGGGGGAGTCCATGAACACTGAAGCTTTCTTT
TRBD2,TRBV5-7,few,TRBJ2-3,CASSSTSGDTDTQYF,TGTGCCAGCAGCTCGACTAGCGGGGACACAGATACGCAGTATTTT
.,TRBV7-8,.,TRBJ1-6,CASSPGQSSYNSPLHF,TGTGCCAGCAGCCCCGGACAGAGCTCCTATAATTCACCCCTCCACTTT
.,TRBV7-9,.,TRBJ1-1,CASSLEGAGTEAFF,TGTGCCAGCAGCTTAGAAGGGGCCGGCACTGAAGCTTTCTTT
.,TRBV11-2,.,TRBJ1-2,CASSSLERAYYGYTF,TGTGCCAGCAGCTCGCTCGAGCGGGCCTACTATGGCTACACCTTC
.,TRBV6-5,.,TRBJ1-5,CASSEGTLPQHF,TGTGCCAGCAGTGAAGGGACTCTACCCCAGCATTTT
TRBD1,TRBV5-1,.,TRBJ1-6,CASSASTGALRSPLHF,TGCGCCAGCAGCGCCTCTACAGGGGCTCTGAGATCACCCCTCCACTTT